This T cell receptor (beta chain) was profiled in a study of CD8 T cells in ankylosing spondylitis. Study-wide results and limits: Within matched ankylosing spondylitis synovial fluid, disease-linked clones were reportedly significantly enriched. A subset of motif variants has previously been described in the synovial fluid and blood of reactive arthritis.

TCRdb ran MiXCR on the 5' RACE reads and lists one entry per CDR3 protein. The sample holds about 33,000 distinct CDR3 sequences; around 15% are singletons and the top ten take approximately 32%. This clonotype was detected a few times. The antigen remains unidentified. This receptor was taken from a male donor with ankylosing spondylitis. Sequencing was carried out using synovial fluid, either unsorted or a sorted T cell fraction (not recorded which).

The CDR3 spells CASSFAGGRPYYGYTF. DNA of the CDR3: TGCGCCAGCAGTTTTGCTGGGGGCCGACCCTACTATGGCTACACCTTC. The rearrangement uses TRBV5-1 and TRBJ1-2; a possible D gene is TRBD1 (6 bases). The V end lost 5 bases, the J end lost 3 bases, and 20 bases lay between the germline ends. This CDR3 has 16 amino acids. Per germline, CDR1 SGHRS and CDR2 YFSETQ.